This T cell receptor (beta chain) was recovered during a study of T cell responses to AZD1222 COVID-19 vaccine. This CDR3 region has 15 residues. The germline V gene encodes CDR1 PRHDT and CDR2 FYEKMQ (reference sequence). Trimming removed 5 bases from V and 5 bases from J; junction bases left unmatched: 8. The method was immunoSEQ multiplex PCR; TCRdb's version includes in-frame clones alone and lacks a portion of them. The data contain 140,000 or so clones, around 90% of them singletons. This specimen was peripheral blood, taken 28 days after the second dose of the MenACWY control vaccine. V and J are TRBV13 and TRBJ2-5; TRBD2 matches at 10 bases. This clonotype was obtained from an adult who received the MenACWY meningococcal vaccine as a control. CDR3 amino acids: CASSGGLAGVETQYF. The CDR3 bases are TGTGCCAGCAGCGGAGGCCTAGCGGGGGTTGAGACCCAGTACTTC.